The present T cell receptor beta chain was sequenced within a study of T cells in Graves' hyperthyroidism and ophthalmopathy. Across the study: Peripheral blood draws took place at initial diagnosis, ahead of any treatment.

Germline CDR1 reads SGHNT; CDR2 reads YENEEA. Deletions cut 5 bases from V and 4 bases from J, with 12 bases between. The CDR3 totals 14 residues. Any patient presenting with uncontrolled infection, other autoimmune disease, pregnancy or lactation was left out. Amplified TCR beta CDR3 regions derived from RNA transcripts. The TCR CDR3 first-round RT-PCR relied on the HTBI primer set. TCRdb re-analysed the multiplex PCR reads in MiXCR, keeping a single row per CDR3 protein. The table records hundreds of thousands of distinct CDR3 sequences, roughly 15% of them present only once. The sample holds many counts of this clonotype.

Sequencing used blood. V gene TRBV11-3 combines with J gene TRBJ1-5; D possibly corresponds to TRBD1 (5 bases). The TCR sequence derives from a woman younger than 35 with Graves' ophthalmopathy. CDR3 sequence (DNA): TGTGCCAGCAGCGATAGAGGGGAGAATCAGCCCCAGCATTTT. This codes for CASSDRGENQPQHF.